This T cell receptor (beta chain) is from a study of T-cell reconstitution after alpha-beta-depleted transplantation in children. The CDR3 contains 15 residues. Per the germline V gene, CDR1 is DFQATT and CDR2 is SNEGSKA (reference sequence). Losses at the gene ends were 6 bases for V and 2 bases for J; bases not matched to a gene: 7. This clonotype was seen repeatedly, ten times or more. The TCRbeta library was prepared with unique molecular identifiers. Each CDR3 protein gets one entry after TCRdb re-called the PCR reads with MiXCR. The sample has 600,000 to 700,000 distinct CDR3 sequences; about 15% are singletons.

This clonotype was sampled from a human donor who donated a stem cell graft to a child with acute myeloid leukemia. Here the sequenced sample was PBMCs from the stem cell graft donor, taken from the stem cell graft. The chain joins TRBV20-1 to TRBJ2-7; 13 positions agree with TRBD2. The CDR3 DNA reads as TGCAGTGCCCTCCCAACTAGCGGGGGGGCCTACGAGCAGTACGTC. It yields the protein CSALPTSGGAYEQYV.